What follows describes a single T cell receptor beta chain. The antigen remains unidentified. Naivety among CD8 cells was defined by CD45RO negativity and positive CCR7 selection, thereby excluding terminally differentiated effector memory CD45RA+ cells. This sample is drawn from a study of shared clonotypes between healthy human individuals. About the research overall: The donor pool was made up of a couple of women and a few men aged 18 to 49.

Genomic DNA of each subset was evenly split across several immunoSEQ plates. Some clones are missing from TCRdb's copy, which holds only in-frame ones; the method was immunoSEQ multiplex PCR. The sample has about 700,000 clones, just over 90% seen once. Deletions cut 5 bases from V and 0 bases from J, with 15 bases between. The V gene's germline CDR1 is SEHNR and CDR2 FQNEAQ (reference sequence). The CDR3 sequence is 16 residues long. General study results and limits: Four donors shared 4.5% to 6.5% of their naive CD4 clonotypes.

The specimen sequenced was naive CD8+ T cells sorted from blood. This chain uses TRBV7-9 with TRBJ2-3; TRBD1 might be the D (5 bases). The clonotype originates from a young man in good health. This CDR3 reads CASSPKQGASTDTQYF. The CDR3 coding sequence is TGTGCCAGCAGCCCAAAGCAGGGTGCTAGCACAGATACGCAGTATTTT.